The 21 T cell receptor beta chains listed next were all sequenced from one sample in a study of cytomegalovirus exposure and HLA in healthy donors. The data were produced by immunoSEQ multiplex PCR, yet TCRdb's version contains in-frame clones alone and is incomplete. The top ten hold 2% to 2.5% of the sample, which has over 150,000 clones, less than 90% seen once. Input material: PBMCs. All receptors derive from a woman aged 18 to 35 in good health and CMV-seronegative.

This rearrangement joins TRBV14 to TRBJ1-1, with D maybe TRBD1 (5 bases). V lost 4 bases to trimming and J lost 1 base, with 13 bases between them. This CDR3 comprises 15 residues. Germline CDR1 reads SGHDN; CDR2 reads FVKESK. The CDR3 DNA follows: TGTGCCAGCAGCCTACTGACAGTAGGGAACACTGAAGCTTTCTTT. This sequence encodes CASSLLTVGNTEAFF.

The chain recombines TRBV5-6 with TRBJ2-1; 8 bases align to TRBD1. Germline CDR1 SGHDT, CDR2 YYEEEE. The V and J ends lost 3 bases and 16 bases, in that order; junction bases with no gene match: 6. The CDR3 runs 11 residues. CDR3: CASSWQGAKFF. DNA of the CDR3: TGTGCCAGCAGCTGGCAGGGGGCGAAATTCTTC.

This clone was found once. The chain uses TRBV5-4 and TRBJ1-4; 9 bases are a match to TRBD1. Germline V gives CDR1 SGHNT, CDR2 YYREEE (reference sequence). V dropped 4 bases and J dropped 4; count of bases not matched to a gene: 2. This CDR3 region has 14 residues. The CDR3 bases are TGTGCCAGCAGCCAGGGACAGGGTAATGAAAAACTGTTTTTT. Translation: CASSQGQGNEKLFF.

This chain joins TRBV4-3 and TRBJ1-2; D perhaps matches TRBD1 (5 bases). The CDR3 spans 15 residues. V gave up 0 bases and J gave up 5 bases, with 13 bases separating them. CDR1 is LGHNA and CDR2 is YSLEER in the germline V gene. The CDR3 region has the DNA TGCGCCAGCAGCCAAGATATAGGGGCTGGATATGGCTACACCTTC. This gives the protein CASSQDIGAGYGYTF.

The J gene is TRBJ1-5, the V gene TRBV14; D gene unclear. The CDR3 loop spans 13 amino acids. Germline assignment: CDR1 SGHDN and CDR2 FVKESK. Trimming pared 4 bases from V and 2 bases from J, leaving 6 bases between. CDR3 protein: CASSRQGNQPQHF. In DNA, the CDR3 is TGTGCCAGCAGCCGGCAGGGCAATCAGCCCCAGCATTTT.

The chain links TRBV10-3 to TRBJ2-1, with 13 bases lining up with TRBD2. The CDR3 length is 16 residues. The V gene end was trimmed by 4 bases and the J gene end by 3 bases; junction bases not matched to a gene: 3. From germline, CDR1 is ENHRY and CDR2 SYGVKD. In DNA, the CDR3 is TGTGCCATCAGTGGGACTAGCGGGAGAGGCTACAATGAGCAGTTCTTC. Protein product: CAISGTSGRGYNEQFF.

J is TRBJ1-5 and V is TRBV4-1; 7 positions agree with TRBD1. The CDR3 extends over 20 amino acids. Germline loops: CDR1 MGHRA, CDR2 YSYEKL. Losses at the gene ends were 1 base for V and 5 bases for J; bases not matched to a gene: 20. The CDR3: CASSQAPPVKGAGGDQPQHF. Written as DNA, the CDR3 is TGCGCCAGCAGCCAAGCGCCCCCGGTAAAGGGGGCGGGGGGGGATCAGCCCCAGCATTTT.

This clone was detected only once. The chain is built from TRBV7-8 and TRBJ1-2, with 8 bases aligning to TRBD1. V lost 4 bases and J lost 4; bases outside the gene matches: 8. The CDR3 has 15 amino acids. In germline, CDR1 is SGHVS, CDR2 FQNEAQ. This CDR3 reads CASSSLLGQGYGYTF. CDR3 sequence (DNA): TGTGCCAGCAGCTCACTACTAGGACAGGGCTATGGCTACACCTTC.

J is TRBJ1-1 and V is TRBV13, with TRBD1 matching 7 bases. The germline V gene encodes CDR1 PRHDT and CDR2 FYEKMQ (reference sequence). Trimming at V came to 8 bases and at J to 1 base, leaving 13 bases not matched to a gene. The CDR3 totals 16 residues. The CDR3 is CASRISRGLRNTEAFF. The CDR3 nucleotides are TGTGCCAGCCGGATTAGTAGGGGGCTGAGGAACACTGAAGCTTTCTTT.

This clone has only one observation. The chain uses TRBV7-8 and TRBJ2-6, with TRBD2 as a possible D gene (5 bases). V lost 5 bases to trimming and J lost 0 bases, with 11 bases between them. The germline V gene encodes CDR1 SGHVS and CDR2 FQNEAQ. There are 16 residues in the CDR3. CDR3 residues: CASSPDGVSGANVLTF. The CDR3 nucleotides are TGTGCCAGCAGCCCTGACGGGGTCTCTGGGGCCAACGTCCTGACTTTC.

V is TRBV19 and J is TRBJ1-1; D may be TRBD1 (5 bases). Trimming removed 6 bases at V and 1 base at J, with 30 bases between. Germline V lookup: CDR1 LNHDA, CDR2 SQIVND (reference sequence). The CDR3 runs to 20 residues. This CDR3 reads CASSLPLMAWEEGRNTEAFF. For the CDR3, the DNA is TGTGCCAGTAGCCTCCCTCTGATGGCGTGGGAGGAGGGGAGGAACACTGAAGCTTTCTTT.

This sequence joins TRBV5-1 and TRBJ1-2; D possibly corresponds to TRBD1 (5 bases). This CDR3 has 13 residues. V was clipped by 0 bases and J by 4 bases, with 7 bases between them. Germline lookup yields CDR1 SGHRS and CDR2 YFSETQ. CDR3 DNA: TGCGCCAGCAGCTTGGAGGGGTCCTATGGCTACACCTTC. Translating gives CASSLEGSYGYTF. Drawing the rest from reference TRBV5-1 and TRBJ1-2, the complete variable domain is KAGVTQTPRYLIKTRGQQVTLSCSPISGHRSVSWYQQTPGQGLQFLFEYFSETQRNKGNFPGRFSGRQFSNSRSEMNVSTLELGDSALYLCASSLEGSYGYTFGSGTRLTVV.

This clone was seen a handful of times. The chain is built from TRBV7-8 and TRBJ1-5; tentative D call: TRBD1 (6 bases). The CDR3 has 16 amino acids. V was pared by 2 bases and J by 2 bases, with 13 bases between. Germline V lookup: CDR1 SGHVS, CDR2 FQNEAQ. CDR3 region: CASSLIGSGGNQPQHF. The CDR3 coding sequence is TGTGCCAGCAGCTTAATAGGGTCAGGGGGCAATCAGCCCCAGCATTTT.

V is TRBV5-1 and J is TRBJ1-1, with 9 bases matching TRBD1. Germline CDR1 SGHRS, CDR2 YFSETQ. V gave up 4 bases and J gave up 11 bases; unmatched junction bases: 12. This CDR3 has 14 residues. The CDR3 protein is CASSGFDRGIRAFF. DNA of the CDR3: TGCGCCAGCAGCGGGTTTGACAGGGGGATAAGGGCTTTCTTT.

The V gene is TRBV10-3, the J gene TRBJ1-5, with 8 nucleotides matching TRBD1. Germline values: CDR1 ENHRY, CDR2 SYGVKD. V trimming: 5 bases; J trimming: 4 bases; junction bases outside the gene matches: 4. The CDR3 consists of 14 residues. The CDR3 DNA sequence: TGTGCCATCAGTCCGGACAGGGAAAATCAGCCCCAGCATTTT. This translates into CAISPDRENQPQHF.

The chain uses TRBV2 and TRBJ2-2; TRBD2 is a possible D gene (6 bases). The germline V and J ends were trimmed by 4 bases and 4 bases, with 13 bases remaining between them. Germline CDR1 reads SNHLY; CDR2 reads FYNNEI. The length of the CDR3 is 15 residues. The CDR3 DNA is TGTGCCAGCAGTGTGGAGGGGCCAGGCACCGGGGAGCTGTTTTTT. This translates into CASSVEGPGTGELFF.

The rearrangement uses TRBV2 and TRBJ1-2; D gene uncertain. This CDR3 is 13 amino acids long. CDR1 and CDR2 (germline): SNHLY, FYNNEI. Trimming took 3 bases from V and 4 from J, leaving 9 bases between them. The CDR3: CASSDQVPYGYTF. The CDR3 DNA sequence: TGTGCCAGCAGTGATCAGGTTCCCTATGGCTACACCTTC.

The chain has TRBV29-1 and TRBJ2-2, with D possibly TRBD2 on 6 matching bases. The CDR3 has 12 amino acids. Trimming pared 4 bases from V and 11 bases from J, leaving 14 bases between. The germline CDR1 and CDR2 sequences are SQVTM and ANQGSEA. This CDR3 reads CSVGFLGGELFF. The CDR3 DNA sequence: TGCAGCGTTGGGTTCCTCGGGGGAGAGCTGTTTTTT.

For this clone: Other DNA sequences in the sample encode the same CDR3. CDR3 sequence (DNA): TGTGCCAGCAGCGTAGCTGGCAACACTGAAGCTTTCTTT. Encoded protein: CASSVAGNTEAFF. The chain uses TRBV9 and TRBJ1-1; no clear D. Germline CDR1 and CDR2: SGDLS and YYNGEE. This CDR3 is built from 13 residues. With 0 bases removed from V and 2 bases from J, the gap between germline ends came to 5 bases.

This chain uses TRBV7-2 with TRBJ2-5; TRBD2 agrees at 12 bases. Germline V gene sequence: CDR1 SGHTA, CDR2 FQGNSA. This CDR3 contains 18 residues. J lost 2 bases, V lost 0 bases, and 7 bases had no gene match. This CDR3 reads CASSLALLAGGGQETQYF. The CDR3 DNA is TGTGCCAGCAGCTTAGCGCTCCTAGCGGGAGGGGGGCAAGAGACCCAGTACTTC.

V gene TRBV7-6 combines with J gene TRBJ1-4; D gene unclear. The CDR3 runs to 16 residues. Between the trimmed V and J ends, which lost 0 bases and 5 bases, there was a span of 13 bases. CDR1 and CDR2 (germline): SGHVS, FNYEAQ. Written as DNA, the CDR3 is TGTGCCAGCAGCTTAGCGCCGCGGGTACGCAATGAAAAACTGTTTTTT. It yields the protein CASSLAPRVRNEKLFF.